The 11 T cell receptor beta chains in this list originate from one sample, sequenced in a study of blood T cells in healthy people across ages. A second roughly 6 to 12 cycle PCR used barcoded and J-beta primers. Using its own MiXCR run on the 5' RACE reads, TCRdb lists one record per CDR3 protein. The sample shows about 1,500,000 distinct CDR3 sequences, 28% of them seen only once. Sequencing was performed on blood. The receptor source for this set is a woman aged 25 to 39 in good health.

In regard to this clonotype: At one of its ends the junction is not consistent with the germline gene, which may arise from a read error. This rearrangement joins TRBV12-3 or TRBV12-4 to TRBJ2-3; 8 nucleotides align to TRBD2. This CDR3 region has 16 residues. The CDR3 nucleotides read TGTGCCAGCAGTCTCCAGGGCGGGGGGCCAACAGATGCGCAGTATTTT. Protein: CASSLQGGGPTDAQYF.

This clonotype came up many times. The chain has TRBV7-9 and TRBJ2-7; TRBD1 might be the D (6 bases). Germline V gives CDR1 SEHNR, CDR2 FQNEAQ (reference sequence). This CDR3 contains 14 residues. Trimming took 5 bases from V and 4 from J, leaving 15 bases between them. The DNA for the CDR3 is TGTGCCAGCAGCAGACGGGACAACTATTACGAGCAGTACTTC. Translated: CASSRRDNYYEQYF.

This clonotype turned up a few times. This sequence joins TRBV28 and TRBJ2-1; TRBD1 matches 7 bases. The CDR3 is 12 amino acids. Germline V gene data show CDR1 as MDHEN and CDR2 as SYDVKM. V trimming: 5 bases; J trimming: 10 bases; junction bases outside the gene matches: 5. The CDR3: CASSPGGTEQFF. DNA of the CDR3: TGTGCCAGCAGTCCAGGGGGAACGGAGCAGTTCTTC.

The chain employs TRBV10-3 and TRBJ2-1; 7 bases are a match to TRBD2. This CDR3 has 13 amino acids. Looked up from germline, CDR1 is ENHRY and CDR2 is SYGVKD. The ends lost 6 bases at V and 11 bases at J; junction bases unmatched: 10. The CDR3 is CAISPGLVMKQFF. Written as DNA, the CDR3 is TGTGCCATCAGCCCCGGACTAGTCATGAAGCAGTTCTTC.

The rearrangement uses TRBV16 and TRBJ1-1; weak D call: TRBD1 (6 bases). The CDR3 sequence is 14 residues long. The germline V gene encodes CDR1 KGHSY and CDR2 FQNENV. V was pared by 2 bases and J by 7 bases, with 14 bases between. The CDR3 bases are TGTGCCAGCAGCCAAGTGAGGGAGGGGGGTGAAGCTTTCTTT. It codes for CASSQVREGGEAFF.

As concerns this clonotype: This may stem from a read error, because a much larger clone lies one nucleotide away. The chain recombines TRBV20-1 with TRBJ2-7, with D perhaps matching TRBD2 (5 bases). The CDR3 runs 12 residues. Germline V gives CDR1 DFQATT, CDR2 SNEGSKA (reference sequence). V lost 7 bases and J lost 3, with 13 bases in between. This CDR3 reads CSVRTGIYEQYF. CDR3 nucleotide sequence: TGCAGTGTTCGGACTGGTATCTACGAGCAGTACTTC.

The chain recombines TRBV28 with TRBJ1-6; D perhaps matches TRBD1 (5 bases). Germline V lookup: CDR1 MDHEN, CDR2 SYDVKM. The CDR3 runs to 15 residues. V was shortened by 2 bases and J by 7 bases, with 12 bases between the two germline ends. The CDR3 DNA follows: TGTGCCAGCAGTTTAAAGGGGCGACTAAATTCACCCCTCCACTTT. Its protein product is CASSLKGRLNSPLHF.

V and J are TRBV7-2 and TRBJ1-1; D unclear. Trimming cost V 2 bases and J 5 bases, with 12 bases left between them. Germline CDR1 and CDR2: SGHTA and FQGNSA. CDR3 size: 14 residues. The CDR3 sequence: CASSLSPVGTEAFF. CDR3 nucleotides: TGTGCCAGCAGCTTAAGTCCCGTGGGGACTGAAGCTTTCTTT.

This clonotype was picked up a small number of times. The chain recombines TRBV20-1 with TRBJ2-1; 12 nucleotides match TRBD2. Germline values: CDR1 DFQATT, CDR2 SNEGSKA (reference sequence). V trimming: 2 bases; J trimming: 6 bases; junction bases outside the gene matches: 8. CDR3 length equals 16 residues. The CDR3 is CSARQSLAGGRNEQFF. CDR3 nucleotides: TGCAGTGCTAGACAAAGCCTAGCGGGAGGGCGCAATGAGCAGTTCTTC.

This clonotype has only one observation. The gene calls are TRBV9 and TRBJ2-1, with TRBD2 matching over 15 bases. The CDR3 length is 19 residues. The germline V gene has CDR1 SGDLS and CDR2 YYNGEE. Trimming cost V 2 bases and J 3 bases; bases outside gene matches: 9. CDR3 in DNA: TGTGCCAGCAGCGTTGGACTAGCGGGAGGGCCCGTATTCTACAATGAGCAGTTCTTC. Protein: CASSVGLAGGPVFYNEQFF. The full variable domain, in which reference TRBV9 and TRBJ2-1 provide the parts outside the CDR3, is DSGVTQTPKHLITATGQRVTLRCSPRSGDLSVYWYQQSLDQGLQFLIQYYNGEERAKGNILERFSAQQFPDLHSELNLSSLELGDSALYFCASSVGLAGGPVFYNEQFFGPGTRLTVL.

Comments on this clonotype: Compared with germline, one end of the junction differs, possibly owing to a read error. The chain uses TRBV7-3 and TRBJ2-1; TRBD2 aligns across 8 bases. This CDR3 comprises 14 residues. From germline, CDR1 is SGHTA and CDR2 FQGTGA. The CDR3 loop reads CAGSLSGGSDEQFF. The DNA for the CDR3 is TGTGCCGGCAGCTTATCGGGGGGGTCGGATGAGCAGTTCTTC. Looking up the rest from reference TRBV7-3 and TRBJ2-1 gives the full variable domain: GAGVSQTPSNKVTEKGKYVELRCDPISGHTALYWYRQSLGQGPEFLIYFQGTGAADDSGLPNDRFFAVRPEGSVSTLKIQRTERGDSAVYLCAGSLSGGSDEQFFGPGTRLTVL.